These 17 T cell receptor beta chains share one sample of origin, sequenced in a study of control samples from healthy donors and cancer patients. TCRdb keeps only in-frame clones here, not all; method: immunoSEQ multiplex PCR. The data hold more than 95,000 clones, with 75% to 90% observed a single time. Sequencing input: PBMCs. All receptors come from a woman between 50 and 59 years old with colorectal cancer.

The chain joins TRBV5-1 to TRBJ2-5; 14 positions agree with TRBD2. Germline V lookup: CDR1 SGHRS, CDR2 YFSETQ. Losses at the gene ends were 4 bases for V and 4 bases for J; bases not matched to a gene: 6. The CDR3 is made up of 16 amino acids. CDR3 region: CASSDRLAGGRETQYF. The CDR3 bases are TGCGCCAGCAGCGATAGACTAGCGGGAGGGAGAGAGACCCAGTACTTC.

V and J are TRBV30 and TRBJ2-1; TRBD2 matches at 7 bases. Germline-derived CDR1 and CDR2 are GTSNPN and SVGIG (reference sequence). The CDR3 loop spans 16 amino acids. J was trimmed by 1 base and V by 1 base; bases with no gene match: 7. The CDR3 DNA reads TGTGCCTGGAGTGACCTGGGGCGGGGGTCCTACAATGAGCAGTTCTTC. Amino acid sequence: CAWSDLGRGSYNEQFF.

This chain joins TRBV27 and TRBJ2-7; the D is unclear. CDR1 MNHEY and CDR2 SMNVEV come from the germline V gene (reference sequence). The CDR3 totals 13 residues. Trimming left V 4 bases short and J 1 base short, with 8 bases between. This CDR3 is CASSSHGSYEQYF. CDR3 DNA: TGTGCCAGCAGTTCGCACGGGTCCTACGAGCAGTACTTC.

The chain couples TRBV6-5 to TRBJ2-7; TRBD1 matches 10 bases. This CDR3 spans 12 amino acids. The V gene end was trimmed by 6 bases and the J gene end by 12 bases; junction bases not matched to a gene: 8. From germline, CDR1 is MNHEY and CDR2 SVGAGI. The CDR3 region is CASRPRQGAVYF. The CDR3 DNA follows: TGTGCCAGCAGACCGCGACAGGGGGCGGTGTACTTC.

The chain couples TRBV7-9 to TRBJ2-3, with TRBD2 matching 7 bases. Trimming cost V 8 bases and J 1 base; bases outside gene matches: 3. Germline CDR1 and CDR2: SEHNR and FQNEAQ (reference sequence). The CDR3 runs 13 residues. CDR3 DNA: TGTGCCAGCGAAAGCGGGGGCACAGATACGCAGTATTTT. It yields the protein CASESGGTDTQYF.

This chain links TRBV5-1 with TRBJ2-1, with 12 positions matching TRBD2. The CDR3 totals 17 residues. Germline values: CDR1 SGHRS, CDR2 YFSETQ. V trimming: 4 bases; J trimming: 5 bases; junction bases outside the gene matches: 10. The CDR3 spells CASSKERTSGMNNEQFF. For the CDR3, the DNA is TGCGCCAGCAGCAAAGAGAGGACTAGCGGGATGAACAATGAGCAGTTCTTC.

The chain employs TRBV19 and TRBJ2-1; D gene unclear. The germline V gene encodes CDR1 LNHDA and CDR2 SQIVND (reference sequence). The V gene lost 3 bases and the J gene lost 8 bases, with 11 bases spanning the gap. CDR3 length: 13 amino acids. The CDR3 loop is CASSIGQPDEQFF. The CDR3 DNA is TGTGCCAGTAGTATCGGGCAGCCGGATGAGCAGTTCTTC.

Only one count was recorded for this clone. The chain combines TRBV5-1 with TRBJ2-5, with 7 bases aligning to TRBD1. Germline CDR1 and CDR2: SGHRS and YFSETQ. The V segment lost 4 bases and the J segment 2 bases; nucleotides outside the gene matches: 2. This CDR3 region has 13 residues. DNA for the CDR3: TGCGCCAGCAGCCGACAGGGTCAAGAGACCCAGTACTTC. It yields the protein CASSRQGQETQYF.

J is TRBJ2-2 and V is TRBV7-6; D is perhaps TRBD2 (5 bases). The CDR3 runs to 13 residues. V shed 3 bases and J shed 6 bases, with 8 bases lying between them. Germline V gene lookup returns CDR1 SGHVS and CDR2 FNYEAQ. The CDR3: CASSFASSGELFF. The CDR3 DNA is TGTGCCAGCAGCTTCGCTAGCTCCGGGGAGCTGTTTTTT.

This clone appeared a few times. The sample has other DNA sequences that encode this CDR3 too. CDR3 sequence: CASSPRDRGGSDTQYF. The CDR3 DNA follows: TGTGCCAGCAGCCCCCGGGACAGGGGGGGATCAGATACGCAGTATTTT. V and J are TRBV7-8 and TRBJ2-3; 11 bases agree with TRBD1. V gave up 5 bases and J gave up 4 bases; unmatched junction bases: 8. Germline assignment: CDR1 SGHVS and CDR2 FQNEAQ. The CDR3 is made up of 16 amino acids.

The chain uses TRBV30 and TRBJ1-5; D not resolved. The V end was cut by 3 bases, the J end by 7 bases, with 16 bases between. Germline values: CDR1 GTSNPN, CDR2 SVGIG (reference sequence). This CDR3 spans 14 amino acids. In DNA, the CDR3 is TGTGCCTGGAGCGTCGGACGGAAATGGCAGCCCCAGCATTTT. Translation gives CAWSVGRKWQPQHF.

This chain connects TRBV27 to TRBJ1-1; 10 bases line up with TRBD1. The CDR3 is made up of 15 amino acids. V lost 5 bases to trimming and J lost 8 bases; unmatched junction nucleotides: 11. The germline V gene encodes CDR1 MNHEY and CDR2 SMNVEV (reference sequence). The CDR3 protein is CASSPSGTGEGEAFF. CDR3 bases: TGTGCCAGCAGTCCCTCCGGGACAGGGGAGGGGGAAGCTTTCTTT.

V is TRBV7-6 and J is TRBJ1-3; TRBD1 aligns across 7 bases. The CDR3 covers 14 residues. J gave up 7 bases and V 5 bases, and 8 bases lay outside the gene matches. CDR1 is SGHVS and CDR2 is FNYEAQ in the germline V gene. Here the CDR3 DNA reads TGTGCCAGCAGCCTCGTGGCAGGGGGGAACACCATATATTTT. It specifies CASSLVAGGNTIYF.

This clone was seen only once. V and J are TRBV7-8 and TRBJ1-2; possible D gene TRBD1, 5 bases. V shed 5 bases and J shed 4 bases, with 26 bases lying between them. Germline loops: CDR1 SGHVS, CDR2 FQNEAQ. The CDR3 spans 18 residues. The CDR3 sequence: CASSRTLWGESTSYGYTF. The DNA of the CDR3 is TGTGCCAGCAGCCGGACTCTATGGGGGGAATCGACCTCCTATGGCTACACCTTC. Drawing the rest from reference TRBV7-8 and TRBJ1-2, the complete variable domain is GAGVSQSPRYKVAKRGQDVALRCDPISGHVSLFWYQQALGQGPEFLTYFQNEAQLDKSGLPSDRFFAERPEGSVSTLKIQRTQQEDSAVYLCASSRTLWGESTSYGYTFGSGTRLTVV.

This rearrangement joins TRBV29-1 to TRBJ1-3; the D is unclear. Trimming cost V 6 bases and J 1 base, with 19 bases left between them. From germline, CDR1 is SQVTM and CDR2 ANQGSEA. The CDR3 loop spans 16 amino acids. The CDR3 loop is CSVEKVGGRSGNTIYF. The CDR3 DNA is TGCAGCGTGGAAAAAGTTGGAGGGCGATCTGGAAACACCATATATTTT.

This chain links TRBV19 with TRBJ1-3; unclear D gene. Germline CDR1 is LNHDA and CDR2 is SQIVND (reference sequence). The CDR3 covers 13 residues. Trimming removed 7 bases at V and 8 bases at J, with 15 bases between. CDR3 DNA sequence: TGTGCCAGTATGCGGGTATTCGTGGACACCATATATTTT. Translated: CASMRVFVDTIYF.

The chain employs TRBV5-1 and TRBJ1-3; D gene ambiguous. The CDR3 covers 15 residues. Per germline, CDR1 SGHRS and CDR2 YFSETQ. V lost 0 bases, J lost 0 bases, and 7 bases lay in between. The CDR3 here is CASSLGTDSGNTIYF. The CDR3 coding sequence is TGCGCCAGCAGCTTGGGTACGGACTCTGGAAACACCATATATTTT.